This entry lists 23 T cell receptor beta chains sequenced from one sample in a study of ipilimumab plus nivolumab after autologous stem cell transplantation. Sequencing was performed with immunoSEQ multiplex PCR; in TCRdb, only in-frame clones are kept and a portion is missing. The data show under 15,000 clones, approximately 70% seen once. This specimen was PBMCs, taken in a trial of ipilimumab plus nivolumab as post-transplant consolidation. The receptors come from a male donor with diffuse large B-cell lymphoma.

The CDR3 protein is CASSLLGPDTQYF. The CDR3 bases are TGTGCCAGCAGTCTTTTGGGCCCAGATACGCAGTATTTT. This chain links TRBV7-2 with TRBJ2-3; D is unresolved. V lost 6 bases to trimming and J lost 4 bases, with 11 bases between them. CDR3 size: 13 residues. CDR1 SGHTA and CDR2 FQGNSA come from the germline V gene. The full variable domain, with the rest looked up from reference TRBV7-2 and TRBJ2-3, is GAGVSQSPSNKVTEKGKDVELRCDPISGHTALYWYRQSLGQGLEFLIYFQGNSAPDKSGLPSDRFSAERTGGSVSTLTIQRTQQEDSAVYLCASSLLGPDTQYFGPGTRLTVL.

The gene calls are TRBV12-5 and TRBJ1-4; 12 bases map to TRBD1. The CDR3 length is 17 residues. Germline loops: CDR1 LGHNT, CDR2 FRNRAP. J was trimmed by 6 bases and V by 3 bases; bases with no gene match: 8. The CDR3 nucleotides are TGTGCTAGTGGTTTTACCGGGACAGGGGGCTTCGATGAAAAACTGTTTTTT. Residues: CASGFTGTGGFDEKLFF.

This clone was recorded at least ten times. The V call is TRBV7-6, the J call TRBJ2-7; 9 bases fit TRBD1. V gave up 5 bases and J gave up 7 bases; unmatched junction bases: 12. The length of the CDR3 is 15 residues. CDR1 and CDR2 (germline): SGHVS, FNYEAQ. The CDR3 DNA reads as TGTGCCAGCAGCCCCGGGACAGGGACTCCGGGGGAGCAGTACTTC. Protein product: CASSPGTGTPGEQYF.

J is TRBJ1-3 and V is TRBV15; D is perhaps TRBD1 (5 bases). Trimming took off 0 bases at V and 0 bases at J, with 12 bases between the two ends. The CDR3 is 17 residues long. The germline CDR1 and CDR2 sequences are LNHNV and YYDKDF (reference sequence). For the CDR3, the DNA is TGTGCCACCAGCAGAGAGGCAGGGCAGCTCTCTGGAAACACCATATATTTT. Amino acid sequence: CATSREAGQLSGNTIYF.

The V gene is TRBV11-2, the J gene TRBJ2-3, with 13 bases that match TRBD2. V was clipped by 0 bases and J by 2 bases; unmatched bases: 2. The CDR3 is 17 amino acids. The germline gives CDR1 SGHAT, CDR2 FQNNGV. CDR3 DNA sequence: TGTGCCAGCAGCTTAGAACTAGCGGGGGGGGTCACAGATACGCAGTATTTT. It is translated as CASSLELAGGVTDTQYF.

The J gene is TRBJ2-3, the V gene TRBV9; 9 positions match TRBD1. The CDR3 has 18 amino acids. The J segment lost 0 bases and the V segment lost 1 base, leaving 9 bases of the junction unmatched. Germline lookup yields CDR1 SGDLS and CDR2 YYNGEE. This CDR3 is CASSVRDRGALSTDTQYF. In nucleotides, the CDR3 is TGTGCCAGCAGCGTACGCGACAGGGGGGCGCTTAGCACAGATACGCAGTATTTT.

V is TRBV30 and J is TRBJ2-7, with TRBD2 matching over 9 bases. The J segment lost 3 bases and the V segment lost 3 bases, leaving 6 bases of the junction unmatched. Germline CDR1 is GTSNPN and CDR2 is SVGIG (reference sequence). CDR3 length equals 14 residues. The CDR3 reads CAWSAGLAGYEQYF. CDR3 in DNA: TGTGCCTGGAGCGCGGGACTAGCAGGCTACGAGCAGTACTTC.

This clone was detected a few times. The gene calls are TRBV18 and TRBJ2-7; 12 nucleotides match TRBD1. Germline V gene data show CDR1 as KGHSH and CDR2 as LQKENI. Trimming removed 6 bases from V and 4 bases from J; junction bases left unmatched: 10. The CDR3 totals 16 residues. Here the CDR3 DNA reads TGTGCCAGCTCGCGACTCCCGGGACAGGGGGCATACGAGCAGTACTTC. Amino acids: CASSRLPGQGAYEQYF.

CDR3 residues: CASSAPGSFSYEQYF. CDR3 nucleotides: TGTGCCAGCTCCGCTCCCGGGAGCTTCTCCTACGAGCAGTACTTC. V gene TRBV18 combines with J gene TRBJ2-7; maybe TRBD2 (6 bases). The germline V and J ends were trimmed by 6 bases and 0 bases, with 15 bases remaining between them. The CDR3 extends over 15 amino acids. Per germline, CDR1 KGHSH and CDR2 LQKENI.

This clone ranks as medium-sized. V is TRBV4-1 and J is TRBJ2-4; D is undetermined. The CDR3 sequence is 14 residues long. V was shortened by 0 bases and J by 15 bases, with 18 bases between the two germline ends. Germline CDR1 and CDR2: MGHRA and YSYEKL. The DNA for the CDR3 is TGCGCCAGCAGCCAAGAAGTGGGCGGACGGGCGTGGTACTTC. Translating gives CASSQEVGGRAWYF.

V usage is TRBV19 and J usage is TRBJ1-1; D ambiguous. CDR3 length equals 17 residues. The germline gives CDR1 LNHDA, CDR2 SQIVND (reference sequence). Deletions cut 7 bases from V and 6 bases from J, with 27 bases between. CDR3 amino acids: CASTPRRSGVRYSEAFF. The CDR3 nucleotides are TGTGCCAGTACCCCTCGCCGGTCCGGGGTTCGGTACTCTGAAGCTTTCTTT.

V is TRBV9 and J is TRBJ2-1; 9 nucleotides match TRBD2. Looked up from germline, CDR1 is SGDLS and CDR2 is YYNGEE. The CDR3 extends over 17 amino acids. J was trimmed by 3 bases and V by 1 base; bases with no gene match: 8. The CDR3 sequence is CASSVPRAGGGYNEQFF. CDR3 in DNA: TGTGCCAGCAGCGTACCCCGCGCGGGAGGGGGCTACAATGAGCAGTTCTTC. The whole variable domain, filled in from reference TRBV9 and TRBJ2-1, reads DSGVTQTPKHLITATGQRVTLRCSPRSGDLSVYWYQQSLDQGLQFLIQYYNGEERAKGNILERFSAQQFPDLHSELNLSSLELGDSALYFCASSVPRAGGGYNEQFFGPGTRLTVL.

The chain recombines TRBV6-6 with TRBJ1-1, with D tentatively TRBD1 (5 bases). With 6 bases removed from V and 0 bases from J, the gap between germline ends came to 8 bases. The germline V gene encodes CDR1 MNHNY and CDR2 SVGAGI (reference sequence). This CDR3 has 13 residues. The CDR3 DNA follows: TGTGCCAGCAGCGTGACAGTGAACACTGAAGCTTTCTTT. Translated: CASSVTVNTEAFF.

The gene calls are TRBV14 and TRBJ1-3; 9 bases match TRBD1. The CDR3 spans 15 residues. V trimming: 8 bases; J trimming: 0 bases; junction bases outside the gene matches: 5. Germline V gene sequence: CDR1 SGHDN, CDR2 FVKESK. The CDR3, as DNA: TGTGCCAGCGTCGGGACAGGGTTCTCTGGAAACACCATATATTTT. This sequence encodes CASVGTGFSGNTIYF.

The chain carries TRBV18 and TRBJ2-3, with 10 nucleotides matching TRBD2. Trimming removed 4 bases from V and 3 bases from J; junction bases left unmatched: 1. The germline CDR1 and CDR2 sequences are KGHSH and LQKENI. The CDR3 runs 14 residues. Here the CDR3 reads CASSRTSGTDTQYF. The CDR3 DNA reads as TGTGCCAGCTCACGGACTAGCGGAACAGATACGCAGTATTTT. The full variable domain, in which reference TRBV18 and TRBJ2-3 provide the parts outside the CDR3, is NAGVMQNPRHLVRRRGQEARLRCSPMKGHSHVYWYRQLPEEGLKFMVYLQKENIIDESGMPKERFSAEFPKEGPSILRIQQVVRGDSAAYFCASSRTSGTDTQYFGPGTRLTVL.

The V gene is TRBV5-1, the J gene TRBJ1-5; D is perhaps TRBD1 (6 bases). V was pared by 1 base and J by 4 bases, with 12 bases between. The germline gives CDR1 SGHRS, CDR2 YFSETQ. This CDR3 is 15 amino acids long. The CDR3 is CASSLSGGGNQPQHF. CDR3 coding DNA: TGCGCCAGCAGCTTGTCTGGGGGCGGGAATCAGCCCCAGCATTTT.

The rearrangement joins TRBV6-5 to TRBJ2-3, with D uncertain. The V gene lost 5 bases and the J gene lost 6 bases, with 9 bases spanning the gap. The CDR3 extends over 12 amino acids. The germline CDR1 and CDR2 sequences are MNHEY and SVGAGI. CDR3 amino acids: CASSRSADTQYF. Here the CDR3 DNA reads TGTGCCAGCAGTCGGAGCGCCGATACGCAGTATTTT.

V usage is TRBV9 and J usage is TRBJ2-5; 11 bases agree with TRBD2. There are 17 residues in the CDR3. V lost 3 bases, J lost 5 bases, and 12 bases stayed unmatched. Per the germline V gene, CDR1 is SGDLS and CDR2 is YYNGEE. The CDR3 DNA reads TGTGCCAGCAGCGCTACTAGCGGGAGCATGTACGGGGAGACCCAGTACTTC. Translated, it gives CASSATSGSMYGETQYF.

This chain links TRBV6-1 with TRBJ2-1, with D unresolved. The CDR3 runs to 15 residues. CDR1 is MNHNS, CDR2 SASEGT, per germline. Trimming stripped 2 bases from V and 8 bases from J, with 16 bases between. The CDR3 DNA sequence: TGTGCCAGCAGTGAAATCGGATACGTTAGAGATGAGCAGTTCTTC. This codes for CASSEIGYVRDEQFF.

This clone appeared a single time. The chain combines TRBV4-3 with TRBJ2-3; 12 positions match TRBD2. V shed 4 bases, J shed 6 bases, and the junction held 11 bases outside the gene matches. From germline, CDR1 is LGHNA and CDR2 YSLEER. The CDR3 consists of 17 residues. The CDR3 region is CASSRGLAGPSGDTQYF. As DNA, the CDR3 is TGCGCCAGCAGCCGTGGACTAGCGGGGCCCTCAGGGGATACGCAGTATTTT.

At least ten counts were recorded for this clone. This chain joins TRBV2 and TRBJ1-1, with D possibly TRBD1 on 5 matching bases. V was cut by 8 bases and J by 0 bases, with 13 bases left in between. Germline V gene lookup returns CDR1 SNHLY and CDR2 FYNNEI. This CDR3 is built from 14 residues. The CDR3 nucleotides read TGTGCCAGCCGGGGGTTTAATATGAACACTGAAGCTTTCTTT. This sequence encodes CASRGFNMNTEAFF.

The rearrangement links TRBV2 to TRBJ1-1; D ambiguous. The V gene's germline CDR1 is SNHLY and CDR2 FYNNEI. V was shortened by 8 bases and J by 0 bases, with 7 bases between the two germline ends. This CDR3 contains 12 residues. The CDR3 DNA is TGTGCCAGCGGATTTATGAACACTGAAGCTTTCTTT. Amino acid sequence: CASGFMNTEAFF.

The chain couples TRBV6-4 to TRBJ2-2; 7 positions match TRBD2. From germline, CDR1 is MRHNA and CDR2 SNTAGT. Trimming removed 2 bases from V and 3 bases from J; junction bases left unmatched: 0. This CDR3 is built from 14 residues. The CDR3 DNA reads TGTGCCAGCAGTGACGGACTAGACACCGGGGAGCTGTTTTTT. Encoded protein: CASSDGLDTGELFF.